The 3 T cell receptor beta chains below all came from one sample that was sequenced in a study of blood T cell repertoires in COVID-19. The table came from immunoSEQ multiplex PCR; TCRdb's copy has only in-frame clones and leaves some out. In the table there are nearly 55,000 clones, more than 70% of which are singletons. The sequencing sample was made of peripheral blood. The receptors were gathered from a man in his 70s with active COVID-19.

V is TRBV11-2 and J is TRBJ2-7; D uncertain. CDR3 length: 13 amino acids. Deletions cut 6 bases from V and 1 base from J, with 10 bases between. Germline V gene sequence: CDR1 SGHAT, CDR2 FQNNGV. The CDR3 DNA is TGTGCCAGCAGGCTCCCGGGTTCCTACGAGCAGTACTTC. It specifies CASRLPGSYEQYF.

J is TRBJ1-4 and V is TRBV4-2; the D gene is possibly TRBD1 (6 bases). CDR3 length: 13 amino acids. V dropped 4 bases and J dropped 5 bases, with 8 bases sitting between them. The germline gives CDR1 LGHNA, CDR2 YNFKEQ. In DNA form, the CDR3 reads TGTGCCAGCAGCCCCCAGGGGAATGAAAAACTGTTTTTT. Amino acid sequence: CASSPQGNEKLFF.

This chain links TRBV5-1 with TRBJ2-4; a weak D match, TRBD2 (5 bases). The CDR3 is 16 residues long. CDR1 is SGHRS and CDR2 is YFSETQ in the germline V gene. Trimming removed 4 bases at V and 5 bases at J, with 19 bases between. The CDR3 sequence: CASSNPTRRRENIQYF. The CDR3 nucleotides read TGCGCCAGCAGCAACCCCACCCGGAGGCGCGAAAACATTCAGTACTTC.